The clone carrying this T cell receptor (beta chain) showed up just a few times. A second about 7 to 11 cycle PCR used barcoded and J-beta primers. TCRdb used MiXCR to reprocess the 5' RACE reads, holding one entry per CDR3 protein. The sample holds 1.4 million or so distinct CDR3 sequences, approximately 39% seen once. The data were taken from a study of blood T cells in healthy people across ages. The origin of this receptor is a woman aged 18-35 years in good health. The source material was blood.

The CDR3 loop is CASSFGTGGEDEQFF. The CDR3, as DNA: TGTGCCAGCAGTTTCGGGACAGGGGGCGAGGATGAGCAGTTCTTC. The rearrangement links TRBV27 to TRBJ2-1, with 12 positions matching TRBD1. The CDR3 extends over 15 amino acids. Germline CDR1 is MNHEY and CDR2 is SMNVEV (reference sequence). V lost 3 bases, J lost 8 bases, and 5 bases stayed unmatched.